The sequence of this T cell receptor (beta chain) was determined in a study of vaccination effects on CD4 cells after COVID-19 (dated by TCRdb to 2022 to 2024). For the study in its entirety: In the ViraFEST assay, PBMC were stimulated with viral peptide pools, and antigen-specific CD4+ T cell clonotypes were then identified by expansion using TCR sequencing. Altogether, 10 COVID-19 convalescent patients and a few SARS-CoV-2-naive healthy vaccine recipients made up the full study. The study compared SARS-CoV-2 spike-specific CD4+ TCR repertoires before and after mRNA vaccination in COVID-19 convalescent patients and infection-naive vaccine recipients. Across the study, the median time from the second dose to post-vaccine sampling was 72 days (range 14 to 241). Roughly 1.9 million PBMC per well were cultured with approximately 10 ug/ml peptides in IMDM containing 5% human AB serum, about 9.7 IU/ml IL-2 and gentamicin. In the study, cultures from other donors were sequenced using the Oncomine TCR Beta short-read assay on an Illumina iSeq 100.

Summary of the overall study and its limitations: In healthy vaccine recipients, vaccine-induced clones were almost all SARS-CoV-2 mono-reactive, with only 1 of 255 cross-reactive with common cold coronaviruses. The study was limited by a small number of convalescent patients and lacked early post-infection timepoints. Both infection-induced and vaccine-induced clones contracted markedly at late post-vaccination timepoints, which is consistent with waning T cell responses.

About this clone itself: What antigen it recognizes has not been identified. Per-base qualities were not stored, and no clone one base away is much larger.

After approximately eleven days of culture, CD4+ T cells were isolated with the EasySep CD4+ T cell isolation kit. Two doses of either the BNT162b2 or the mRNA-1273 mRNA SARS-CoV-2 vaccine were administered to participants. None of the healthy vaccine recipients had a prior SARS-CoV-2 infection, which was confirmed by nucleocapsid antibody tests that came back negative both before and after vaccination. Half of the culture medium was replaced with fresh IL-2-containing medium on days 3 and 7. Unless otherwise noted, each peptide stimulation condition was cultured in triplicate wells. PBMC were separated from whole blood using Ficoll-Paque Plus gradient centrifugation and were then either cryopreserved at -140C or used fresh. The QIAamp micro DNA kit was used to extract genomic DNA from the cultured CD4+ T cells. The library was made by the immunoSEQ multiplex PCR assay. DNA from the CD4+ T cells that had been cultured and isolated underwent TCR beta CDR3 sequencing. On the authors' methods: Non-productive TCR sequences were removed and reads were trimmed to the CDR3 region, keeping CDR3s of at least 7 amino acids. The MANAFEST web app was used to identify antigen-specific clonotypes by comparing expansion in peptide wells with expansion in reference cultures. To be called positive, a clone needed expansion at FDR<0.05 compared with the reference and with all other wells, an odds ratio greater than 5, and a frequency greater than 0.1% in two replicate wells. Clonotypes significantly expanded in SARS-CoV-2 spike wells and in at least one common cold coronavirus spike condition were defined as cross-reactive. Using the stringdist R package, CDR3 similarity was measured by Levenshtein distance, and unrooted trees were constructed with ape in R 3.6.1. What TCRdb holds here is the immuneACCESS table cut down to in-frame rearrangements. Part of the clones is not present; checked against another copy, under half of the missing clones reflect an unresolved V gene, and the others are unexplained. Clonal size and the V and J genes are those of that table, whereas D and trimming came from the DNA. The sample table contains fewer than 75,000 clones; only one count was recorded for 78% of them. Around 4% of the sample rests with the top ten.

The sequencing used CD4+ T cells from PBMCs cultured without peptide, collected after COVID-19 vaccination. The clonotype comes from a human donor who received a COVID-19 vaccine.

Here the CDR3 is given as CASSQPGRDRGYEQYF. The base sequence is TGCGCCAGCAGCCAACCCGGCCGGGACAGGGGCTACGAGCAGTACTTC. The sequence joins TRBV4-1 to TRBJ2-7; 10 bases in between match TRBD1. V loses 2 bases at its end and J loses 3 bases; junction bases beyond the gene matches: 7. The CDR3 sequence holds 16 residues, the cysteine and phenylalanine included. The DNA shown is the 48-base CDR3, in frame from base 1. The germline V gene supplies CDR1 MGHRA and CDR2 YSYEKL.